Presented here are 27 T cell receptor beta chains from one specimen sequenced in a study of cytomegalovirus exposure and HLA in healthy donors. The PCR employed 60 Vbeta primers together with 13 Jbeta primers. The data were produced by immunoSEQ multiplex PCR, yet TCRdb's version contains in-frame clones alone and is incomplete. The repertoire includes 80,000 to 100,000 clones, around 77% of them detected once, and roughly 3.2% sits in the top ten. Sequencing was carried out using PBMCs. The receptors come from a man aged 40-50 years in good health and CMV-seronegative.

This chain joins TRBV27 and TRBJ1-1; 7 bases agree with TRBD1. J was trimmed by 4 bases and V by 5 bases; bases with no gene match: 7. This CDR3 region has 14 residues. Looked up from germline, CDR1 is MNHEY and CDR2 is SMNVEV (reference sequence). In nucleotides, the CDR3 is TGTGCCAGCAGTCCCCACAGGGGTGTCACTGAAGCTTTCTTT. Its protein product is CASSPHRGVTEAFF.

The CDR3 spells CASSRQGTEAFF. In nucleotides, the CDR3 is TGTGCCAGTAGTAGGCAGGGGACTGAAGCTTTCTTT. This chain joins TRBV19 and TRBJ1-1, with D possibly matching TRBD1 (6 bases). Looked up from germline, CDR1 is LNHDA and CDR2 is SQIVND (reference sequence). This CDR3 comprises 12 residues. The germline V and J ends were trimmed by 4 bases and 5 bases, with 8 bases remaining between them.

The chain employs TRBV21-1 and TRBJ1-4. TRBV21-1 is marked as a pseudogene. The CDR3 runs 21 residues. DNA of the CDR3: TGTGCCAGCAGCAAAAGGGGGGGGTTCGATGCCGAATCTGCAACTAATGAAAAACTGTTTTTT. Translation gives CASSKRGGFDAESATNEKLFF.

As to this clone: The sample has other DNA sequences that encode this CDR3 too. The V gene is TRBV19, the J gene TRBJ2-3; weak D call: TRBD2 (6 bases). The germline V and J ends were trimmed by 5 bases and 2 bases, with 14 bases remaining between them. Germline V gene data show CDR1 as LNHDA and CDR2 as SQIVND (reference sequence). CDR3 size: 15 residues. The CDR3 bases are TGTGCCAGTAGTCGACTGGCGGGGACCACAGATACGCAGTATTTT. Translation: CASSRLAGTTDTQYF.

The rearrangement uses TRBV2 and TRBJ2-1; weak D call: TRBD2 (6 bases). The CDR3 consists of 14 residues. V lost 9 bases to trimming and J lost 0 bases, with 12 bases between them. Germline values: CDR1 SNHLY, CDR2 FYNNEI. The CDR3 loop is CARSWRDSYNEQFF. CDR3 DNA: TGTGCCAGGTCGTGGCGGGACTCCTACAATGAGCAGTTCTTC.

CDR3 protein: CASRDTSGGVGGELFF. The CDR3 DNA is TGCGCCAGCCGCGACACTAGCGGGGGGGTTGGCGGGGAGCTGTTTTTT. The chain recombines TRBV10-2 with TRBJ2-2; 13 nucleotides align to TRBD2. The V gene's germline CDR1 is WSHSY and CDR2 SAAADI. This CDR3 is 16 amino acids long. The V and J ends lost 8 bases and 7 bases, in that order; junction bases with no gene match: 10.

The chain employs TRBV15 and TRBJ2-5; 9 nucleotides match TRBD2. Germline CDR1 reads LNHNV; CDR2 reads YYDKDF (reference sequence). The CDR3 is 14 residues long. Trimming cost V 8 bases and J 5 bases; bases outside gene matches: 9. Written as DNA, the CDR3 is TGTGCCACCCGAAGGCGGGAGGGCCGGGAGACCCAGTACTTC. Residues: CATRRREGRETQYF.

The genes are TRBV30 and TRBJ1-2, with 8 bases fitting TRBD1. The length of the CDR3 is 13 residues. The germline gives CDR1 GTSNPN, CDR2 SVGIG (reference sequence). Trimming took 2 bases from V and 4 from J; bases not matched to a gene: 3. CDR3 DNA sequence: TGTGCCTGGAGTTCAGGGGGCGTCTATGGCTACACCTTC. Translated, it gives CAWSSGGVYGYTF.

V usage is TRBV6-5 and J usage is TRBJ1-1; TRBD1 is a possible D gene (6 bases). Trimming took 6 bases from V and 1 from J, leaving 9 bases between them. The CDR3 has 13 residues. Germline V gene lookup returns CDR1 MNHEY and CDR2 SVGAGI. The CDR3 DNA is TGTGCCAGCAGGTCGACAGGGAACACTGAAGCTTTCTTT. It is translated as CASRSTGNTEAFF.

V gene TRBV19 combines with J gene TRBJ1-3; D possibly corresponds to TRBD1 (6 bases). Germline assignment: CDR1 LNHDA and CDR2 SQIVND (reference sequence). This CDR3 is built from 14 residues. The V end lost 5 bases, the J end lost 2 bases, and 10 bases lay between the germline ends. The CDR3 region is CASSATGTGNTIYF. DNA of the CDR3: TGTGCCAGTAGTGCTACAGGGACTGGAAACACCATATATTTT.

As to this clone: Germline and junction disagree at one end, which may indicate a read error. The chain couples TRBV29-1 to TRBJ1-1, with TRBD1 identical over 7 bases. The CDR3 sequence is 13 residues long. CDR1 and CDR2 (germline): SQVTM, ANQGSEA. The CDR3 DNA is TGCAGCGTTGAAACAGGGGTTAACACTGAAGCTCTCTTT. Its translation: CSVETGVNTEALF.

This rearrangement joins TRBV5-6 to TRBJ2-2; D unclear. CDR3 length: 13 amino acids. Between the trimmed V and J ends, which lost 0 bases and 4 bases, there was a span of 4 bases. From germline, CDR1 is SGHDT and CDR2 YYEEEE. The CDR3 spells CASSLGLTGELFF. The CDR3 DNA is TGTGCCAGCAGCTTGGGGCTCACCGGGGAGCTGTTTTTT. The full variable domain, completed using reference TRBV5-6 and TRBJ2-2, is DAGVTQSPTHLIKTRGQQVTLRCSPKSGHDTVSWYQQALGQGPQFIFQYYEEEERQRGNFPDRFSGHQFPNYSSELNVNALLLGDSALYLCASSLGLTGELFFGEGSRLTVL.

This clone was seen only a few times. J is TRBJ1-1 and V is TRBV6-1, with 10 bases lining up with TRBD1. CDR1 MNHNS and CDR2 SASEGT come from the germline V gene. The CDR3 is 14 residues long. The J segment lost 4 bases and the V segment lost 1 base, leaving 0 bases of the junction unmatched. In DNA form, the CDR3 reads TGTGCCAGCAGTGAAGGGACAGGGGGCACTGAAGCTTTCTTT. This codes for CASSEGTGGTEAFF.

The rearrangement links TRBV2 to TRBJ2-5; 9 nucleotides align to TRBD2. The trim removed 3 bases at V and 5 bases at J, leaving 4 bases unmatched. Per germline, CDR1 SNHLY and CDR2 FYNNEI. There are 14 residues in the CDR3. The DNA of the CDR3 is TGTGCCAGCAGTGATGGGACTAGCTGGGAGACCCAGTACTTC. As protein: CASSDGTSWETQYF.

The chain employs TRBV6-1 and TRBJ1-4; D is unresolved. The ends were cut back, 5 bases at V and 13 bases at J, with 20 bases in the middle. From germline, CDR1 is MNHNS and CDR2 SASEGT. This CDR3 contains 14 residues. The DNA for the CDR3 is TGTGCCAGCAGTCATGGACGGGAGAGTTCGAGACTGTTTTTT. It encodes CASSHGRESSRLFF.

This clone was detected only a few times. V is TRBV29-1 and J is TRBJ2-5; tentatively, D is TRBD2 (6 bases). CDR3 length: 15 residues. V was pared by 1 base and J by 0 bases, with 12 bases between. Germline CDR1 reads SQVTM; CDR2 reads ANQGSEA. This CDR3 is CSVEVLGGNQETQYF. CDR3 DNA: TGCAGCGTTGAAGTTCTTGGCGGGAACCAAGAGACCCAGTACTTC.

This chain links TRBV7-9 with TRBJ1-1, with D unclear. The germline V and J ends were trimmed by 2 bases and 2 bases, with 9 bases remaining between them. CDR3 length: 14 residues. Germline V gene sequence: CDR1 SEHNR, CDR2 FQNEAQ (reference sequence). The CDR3 sequence: CASSLTQPNTEAFF. The CDR3 nucleotides are TGTGCCAGCAGCTTAACACAGCCCAACACTGAAGCTTTCTTT.

This sequence joins TRBV30 and TRBJ1-3; TRBD1 agrees at 7 bases. Germline V gene data show CDR1 as GTSNPN and CDR2 as SVGIG (reference sequence). This CDR3 region has 14 residues. The ends lost 7 bases at V and 4 bases at J; junction bases unmatched: 10. CDR3 in DNA: TGTGCCTACGAGTCGGCAGGGGGAGGAAACACCATATATTTT. Translated, it gives CAYESAGGGNTIYF.

J is TRBJ2-6 and V is TRBV28, with 7 bases matching TRBD2. Germline V gene lookup returns CDR1 MDHEN and CDR2 SYDVKM. V shed 5 bases and J 3 bases; nucleotides not matched to a gene: 1. CDR3 length: 14 amino acids. The CDR3 DNA reads as TGTGCCAGCAGTGGGGGGGTTGGGGCCAACGTCCTGACTTTC. Its translation is CASSGGVGANVLTF. Using reference TRBV28 and TRBJ2-6 for the parts outside the CDR3, the full variable domain is DVKVTQSSRYLVKRTGEKVFLECVQDMDHENMFWYRQDPGLGLRLIYFSYDVKMKEKGDIPEGYSVSREKKERFSLILESASTNQTSMYLCASSGGVGANVLTFGAGSRLTVL.

This clone is a singleton in its sample. The rearrangement uses TRBV28 and TRBJ1-2, with 10 bases lining up with TRBD1. The CDR3 is 14 amino acids. V was clipped by 6 bases and J by 7 bases; unmatched bases: 8. CDR1 and CDR2 from the germline V gene are MDHEN and SYDVKM. CDR3 sequence reads: CASRRQGATVGYTF. The CDR3 nucleotides are TGTGCCAGCAGAAGACAGGGGGCTACGGTTGGCTACACCTTC.

This chain links TRBV10-2 with TRBJ2-7, with 8 bases matching TRBD2. V lost 8 bases to trimming and J lost 12 bases; unmatched junction nucleotides: 9. This CDR3 is 11 amino acids long. Germline V gene lookup returns CDR1 WSHSY and CDR2 SAAADI. The chain's CDR3 is CASLNRLAWYF. The CDR3 nucleotides are TGCGCCAGCCTAAACAGACTAGCGTGGTACTTC.

CDR3: CASSDRVENSPLHF. For the CDR3, the DNA is TGTGCCAGCAGCGACAGGGTCGAGAATTCACCCCTCCACTTT. The chain joins TRBV6-1 to TRBJ1-6; TRBD1 matches at 7 bases. This CDR3 contains 14 residues. Germline trimming cut 6 bases from V and 7 bases from J; bases unmatched to any gene: 6. Germline lookup yields CDR1 MNHNS and CDR2 SASEGT.

This chain links TRBV6-5 with TRBJ1-1, with 7 bases lining up with TRBD1. After removal of 3 bases from V and 2 bases from J, the junction contained 3 bases not matched to a gene. The CDR3 length is 14 residues. Germline CDR1 is MNHEY and CDR2 is SVGAGI. The CDR3 nucleotides are TGTGCCAGCAGTTATGACAGGGTTAACACTGAAGCTTTCTTT. The encoded protein is CASSYDRVNTEAFF.

The gene calls are TRBV18 and TRBJ1-1; D is unclear. The V gene lost 4 bases and the J gene lost 2 bases, with 8 bases spanning the gap. Germline loops: CDR1 KGHSH, CDR2 LQKENI. The CDR3 has 13 residues. The CDR3 protein is CASSRDSNTEAFF. CDR3 in DNA: TGTGCCAGCTCACGAGACTCTAACACTGAAGCTTTCTTT.

This clone occurred a few times. This rearrangement joins TRBV6-5 to TRBJ1-4; D gene ambiguous. Trimming cost V 7 bases and J 7 bases, with 13 bases left between them. CDR1 is MNHEY and CDR2 is SVGAGI in the germline V gene. The CDR3 length is 13 residues. CDR3: CASMDSVGEKLFF. The CDR3 nucleotides are TGTGCCAGCATGGACTCGGTCGGTGAAAAACTGTTTTTT.

This clone was seen a handful of times. The chain employs TRBV19 and TRBJ1-6; weak D call: TRBD1 (5 bases). The ends were cut back, 1 base at V and 5 bases at J, with 9 bases in the middle. Germline V gene sequence: CDR1 LNHDA, CDR2 SQIVND (reference sequence). This CDR3 comprises 15 residues. CDR3 loop: CASSIADRNNSPLHF. The CDR3 region has the DNA TGTGCCAGTAGTATAGCCGACAGAAATAATTCACCCCTCCACTTT.

V usage is TRBV7-9 and J usage is TRBJ1-4; the match to TRBD1 covers 12 bases. With 4 bases clipped from V and 7 bases from J, the junction kept 4 bases outside the gene matches. The CDR3 is made up of 15 amino acids. CDR1 and CDR2 from the germline V gene are SEHNR and FQNEAQ (reference sequence). The CDR3, as DNA: TGTGCCAGCAGCTCCGGGACAGGGGGCGGTGAAAAACTGTTTTTT. Protein: CASSSGTGGGEKLFF.